This T cell receptor beta chain was observed in a study of T cell responses to AZD1222 COVID-19 vaccine. Profiled with immunoSEQ multiplex PCR; TCRdb holds only in-frame clones, not every one. The sample records just under 90,000 clones, around 90% being singletons. Here the sequenced sample was peripheral blood, taken on day 0 of MenACWY control vaccination. This clonotype was obtained from an adult in good health.

CDR3 protein: CASSIAVGLAGEADTQYF. Written as DNA, the CDR3 is TGTGCCAGTAGTATAGCTGTCGGACTAGCGGGGGAGGCAGATACGCAGTATTTT. The J gene is TRBJ2-3, the V gene TRBV19, with 13 bases fitting TRBD2. The germline V gene encodes CDR1 LNHDA and CDR2 SQIVND (reference sequence). This CDR3 has 18 residues. V lost 1 base to trimming and J lost 4 bases; unmatched junction nucleotides: 8.